One sample yielded the 10 T cell receptor beta chains listed below, sequenced in a study of blood T cell repertoires in COVID-19. Produced via immunoSEQ multiplex PCR; TCRdb's table is partial and in-frame only. The data contain about 97,000 clones, 80% to 95% of them seen just once; the ten biggest clones take up 4% to 4.5%. The sample consisted of peripheral blood. Receptor source: a man aged 18 to 30 with acute or convalescent COVID-19.

J is TRBJ1-4 and V is TRBV12-3 or TRBV12-4; TRBD1 is a possible D gene (5 bases). The V and J ends lost 2 bases and 5 bases respectively, with 6 bases between them. The CDR3 is made up of 13 amino acids. The CDR3 sequence: CASSLRTNEKLFF. CDR3 DNA sequence: TGTGCCAGCAGTTTAAGGACAAATGAAAAACTGTTTTTT.

The genes are TRBV4-1 and TRBJ2-1; D gene unclear. CDR1 and CDR2 from the germline V gene are MGHRA and YSYEKL. This CDR3 comprises 12 residues. V lost 3 bases, J lost 6 bases, and 6 bases lay in between. The CDR3 coding sequence is TGCGCCAGCAGCCACACTCTCAATGAGCAGTTCTTC. The encoded protein is CASSHTLNEQFF.

The chain combines TRBV28 with TRBJ1-1; 10 positions match TRBD1. Germline lookup yields CDR1 MDHEN and CDR2 SYDVKM. J lost 6 bases, V lost 6 bases, and 13 bases had no gene match. The CDR3 runs to 16 residues. In DNA, the CDR3 is TGTGCCAGCAGCTCTCCCTCGGACAGGGGGGGCGCTGAAGCTTTCTTT. Its protein product is CASSSPSDRGGAEAFF.

V is TRBV21-1 and J is TRBJ1-1. TRBV21-1 is designated a pseudogene. The CDR3 contains 18 residues. The CDR3 is CASSKSLRGTPRNTEAFF. The CDR3 nucleotides read TGTGCCAGCAGCAAATCCCTCCGGGGGACCCCGAGGAACACTGAAGCTTTCTTT.

The chain carries TRBV27 and TRBJ2-7, with 9 bases fitting TRBD2. Trimming removed 3 bases from V and 5 bases from J; junction bases left unmatched: 8. This CDR3 is built from 15 residues. CDR1 is MNHEY, CDR2 SMNVEV, per germline (reference sequence). This CDR3 is CASSLVMRGGDEQYF. As DNA, the CDR3 is TGTGCCAGCAGTTTGGTCATGCGGGGGGGCGACGAGCAGTACTTC.

The genes are TRBV5-1 and TRBJ1-5, with a weak D call TRBD1 (5 bases). The CDR3 runs to 15 residues. Trimming shortened V by 0 bases and J by 0 bases, and 7 bases separated the two germline ends. Germline-derived CDR1 and CDR2 are SGHRS and YFSETQ. The CDR3 DNA sequence: TGCGCCAGCAGCTTGGGGGGCTATAGCAATCAGCCCCAGCATTTT. This encodes CASSLGGYSNQPQHF.

In nucleotides, the CDR3 is TGTGCCAGCAGCTTGGACGGACAATTTAGGGATCAGCCCCAGCATTTT. It translates to CASSLDGQFRDQPQHF. This sequence joins TRBV5-5 and TRBJ1-5, with a weak D call TRBD1 (5 bases). There are 16 residues in the CDR3. Trimming stripped 0 bases from V and 5 bases from J, with 15 bases between. Germline V gene sequence: CDR1 SGHKS, CDR2 YYEKEE (reference sequence).

The V gene is TRBV30, the J gene TRBJ1-5; D is possibly TRBD1 (6 bases). The V end was cut by 6 bases, the J end by 4 bases, with 13 bases between. Looked up from germline, CDR1 is GTSNPN and CDR2 is SVGIG (reference sequence). The CDR3 is 13 residues long. The CDR3 protein is CACRQEANQPQHF. The DNA of the CDR3 is TGTGCCTGTCGACAGGAGGCTAATCAGCCCCAGCATTTT.

This clone was observed once. The chain uses TRBV5-1 and TRBJ2-3; 9 positions agree with TRBD1. The CDR3 sequence is 17 residues long. Germline V gene lookup returns CDR1 SGHRS and CDR2 YFSETQ. After removal of 1 base from V and 6 bases from J, the junction contained 12 bases not matched to a gene. The CDR3 bases are TGCGCCAGCAGCTTGAACACAGGGGGCGCAGGGTCGGATACGCAGTATTTT. This encodes CASSLNTGGAGSDTQYF.

J is TRBJ1-4 and V is TRBV30; D remains unclear. Looked up from germline, CDR1 is GTSNPN and CDR2 is SVGIG (reference sequence). The CDR3 totals 11 residues. The germline V and J ends were trimmed by 4 bases and 5 bases, with 5 bases remaining between them. The CDR3 here is CAWTRNEKLFF. CDR3 coding DNA: TGTGCCTGGACCAGGAATGAAAAACTGTTTTTT.